This TCR beta chain appears in the sequencing data of a study of T cell clonotyping in hematopoietic cell transplantation (dated by TCRdb to the early 2020s). Describing the broader study: The study collected 130 or so blood samples from some 33 consecutive transplant recipients and their related donors. Patients were recruited between September 2015 and 2017 and followed until late 2020 or death. Study-wide findings and limitations: The sample size was limited and the cells went unsorted, which meant the CD4 and CD8 repertoire contributions could not be told apart. Only a small fraction of recipient repertoires overlapped donor repertoires, with over 95% appearing de novo at the given depth. After transplant, TCR diversity in recipients dropped, and pathologically expanded clonotypes climbed progressively between day 30 and day 180. Donor and pretransplant recipient Inverse Simpson Index values predicted broader posttransplant TCR repertoire diversity.

About this clone itself: It has no known antigen specificity. Base qualities are not recorded, but no much larger clone differs from it by a single base.

In the germline V gene, CDR1 corresponds to LGHNA and CDR2 to YSLEER. The CDR3 holds 16 amino acids from the cysteine to the phenylalanine. Here the CDR3 DNA is all that survives: 48 bases in frame from base 1. V loses 0 bases, J loses 0 bases, and the germline ends lie 12 bases apart. With the immunoSEQ assay, which is a bias-controlled multiplex PCR relying on V- and J-specific primers, TCR beta CDR3 regions were amplified from genomic DNA. A proprietary barcode and Illumina adapter sequences were added to the CDR3 amplicons in a second PCR step. An Illumina MiSeq instrument was used to sequence the CDR3 libraries. The source study handled its data this way. immunoSEQ Analyzer 3.0 was used for export and quality control, with R Bioconductor and Immunarch used for downstream analyses. Only productive rearrangements within the normalized downsampled data set were used in the calculation of repertoire metrics. In the normalized cohort, clonotypes with more than 5 templates were defined as pathologically expanded. The Inverse Simpson Index was used to measure repertoire diversity. CMV-specificity analyses were carried out on the non-normalized data set to capture all clonotypes. Sourced from immuneACCESS, this table was stored by TCRdb with only in-frame sequences that have V and J called. A share of the clones is absent; for the studies checked, an unresolved V gene accounts for under half, and the remainder has no known explanation. D and trimming come from the DNA, and the V and J calls and clone size come from that table. The sample has 10,000 to 14,000 clones on record, 89% of them singletons. The ten largest clones add up to 15% of the sample.

The time point label corresponds to: 100 days after allo-HCT. Recipient blood was collected about 28 days before transplant and at days 30, 100 and 180 after transplant. Nuclei Lysis Solution was used to extract genomic DNA from fresh or cryopreserved unfractionated peripheral blood mononuclear cells. The V gene is TRBV4-3 and the J gene is TRBJ2-7; the D segment could be TRBD2, given 6 matching bases. The source material was PBMCs, sampled 100 days after allogeneic stem cell transplant. This TCR came from a female patient in her sixties who had an allogeneic stem cell transplant from an unrelated donor, so the T cells may come from the graft donor. Some clones in this sample may be carry-over from other donors' samples. The CDR3 corresponds to CASSQDRVADSYEQYF. The DNA sequence is TGCGCCAGCAGCCAAGATCGGGTAGCGGACTCCTACGAGCAGTACTTC.